This T cell receptor (beta chain) was sequenced in a study of T cells expressing NK-cell markers. As for the study in general: Investigators obtained TCR beta repertoires from sorted CD3+CD56+NKG2C+, CD3+CD56+NKG2C- and CD3+CD56-NKG2C+ T cells. The eight sequenced donors comprised seven who were HCMV-seropositive and one who was seronegative. Findings and limits, study-wide: Of the CD8+ T cells in over five donors, about 1.0-7.0% belonged to dominant NKG2C+ clonotypes.

5'RACE template switching with UMIs generated TCR beta cDNA. Following a re-call of the 5' RACE reads, TCRdb has one entry per CDR3 protein and lacks DNA. The sample includes 140,000 to 150,000 distinct CDR3 sequences. Germline V lookup: CDR1 SQVTM, CDR2 ANQGSEA. The CDR3 runs to 17 residues. Of note for this clonotype: Its antigen is still unknown.

This chain connects TRBV29-1 to TRBJ2-1; the D call from TCRdb, TRBD1, cannot be confirmed without DNA. This TCR came from a man between 18 and 29 years old in good health. The sequenced sample consisted of blood T cells: a sorted CD56 or NKG2C T cell subset, CD4+ or CD8+ T cells, or bulk PBMC T cells (not recorded which). CDR3 in amino acids: CSVEDWRPGQPYNEQFF.